Listed below are T cell receptor beta chains from one sample, sequenced in a study of blood T cells in healthy people across ages. TCRdb used MiXCR to reprocess the 5' RACE reads, holding one entry per CDR3 protein. The sample consists of approximately 810,000 distinct CDR3 sequences, more than 25% of them appearing once. Sequencing used blood. The receptors stem from a woman older than 75 in good health. The CDR3 runs from the conserved cysteine through the conserved F or W. Each record gives: V gene, clone size, CDR3 protein. The listing skips clone size in some rows; elsewhere it reads once, few, many or a size class.

v_gene: TRBV11-2
abundance: .
CDR3aa: CASSLFGRGQNEQFF

v_gene: TRBV18
abundance: .
CDR3aa: CASSPDRAANEKLFF

v_gene: TRBV29-1
abundance: many
CDR3aa: CSVFNSGANVLTF

v_gene: TRBV25-1
abundance: .
CDR3aa: CASSESRAGGYGYTF

v_gene: TRBV7-9
abundance: few
CDR3aa: CSSSSGGGSTNEKLFF

v_gene: TRBV7-9
abundance: many
CDR3aa: CASSLERGYSYNEQFF

v_gene: TRBV7-2
abundance: many
CDR3aa: CASSLVAAGQETQYF

v_gene: TRBV12-3/TRBV12-4
abundance: .
CDR3aa: CASSSSQRGGSDAQYF

v_gene: TRBV6-9
abundance: many
CDR3aa: CASSCFSGGGQETQYF

v_gene: TRBV15
abundance: many
CDR3aa: CATSRDSVSTDTQYF

v_gene: TRBV9
abundance: many
CDR3aa: CASSPLSTETQYF

v_gene: TRBV6-2/TRBV6-3
abundance: .
CDR3aa: CASRGTSGGSQYNGQFF

v_gene: TRBV7-2
abundance: many
CDR3aa: CASSPSGPGTVYGYTF

v_gene: TRBV29-1
abundance: few
CDR3aa: CSVSQGLDTQYF

v_gene: TRBV6-2/TRBV6-3
abundance: .
CDR3aa: CASSVQRGFADTQYF

v_gene: TRBV28
abundance: .
CDR3aa: CASSLGSLLNTEAFF

v_gene: TRBV5-4
abundance: .
CDR3aa: CASAPGGGDESDTQYF

v_gene: TRBV6-6
abundance: .
CDR3aa: CASISQGRGYGYTF

v_gene: TRBV5-1
abundance: .
CDR3aa: CASSLYWAGLRETQYF

v_gene: TRBV20-1
abundance: many
CDR3aa: CSAREQRDRGLAFF

v_gene: TRBV4-1
abundance: few
CDR3aa: CASSQEYRGRNTGELFF

v_gene: TRBV19
abundance: many
CDR3aa: CASSMYGSGGARNEQFF

v_gene: TRBV20-1
abundance: many
CDR3aa: CSARDGSAAYEQYF

v_gene: TRBV27
abundance: many
CDR3aa: CASSLSPSGVGYEQYF

v_gene: TRBV9
abundance: few
CDR3aa: CASSVATRDTEAFF

v_gene: TRBV7-2
abundance: .
CDR3aa: CASSLTRFYGYTF

v_gene: TRBV24-1
abundance: many
CDR3aa: CATIVGTPCDREHIQYF

v_gene: TRBV7-2
abundance: many
CDR3aa: CASSLGGERSNQPQHF

v_gene: TRBV4-1
abundance: .
CDR3aa: CASSQAPGTNYGYTF

v_gene: TRBV6-2/TRBV6-3
abundance: many
CDR3aa: CASRFTSRGGYTF

v_gene: TRBV5-1
abundance: once
CDR3aa: CASSTASGTDTQYF

v_gene: TRBV4-2
abundance: .
CDR3aa: CASSRGLTSPNIQYF

v_gene: TRBV5-8
abundance: .
CDR3aa: CASSLGQGRNEQYF

v_gene: TRBV3-1
abundance: many
CDR3aa: CASSPGQGRDGYTF

v_gene: TRBV30
abundance: few
CDR3aa: CAWSTGTRSVPQHF

v_gene: TRBV6-5
abundance: .
CDR3aa: CASSSRALYNPPLHF

v_gene: TRBV12-3/TRBV12-4
abundance: many
CDR3aa: CASSLGGKQPQHF

v_gene: TRBV9
abundance: .
CDR3aa: CASSVGQPSSYEQYF

v_gene: TRBV5-5
abundance: many
CDR3aa: CASSLGDSPYEQYF

v_gene: TRBV6-6
abundance: many
CDR3aa: CASRSRRGTDTQYF

v_gene: TRBV5-1
abundance: many
CDR3aa: CASSLGAGRSSYEQYF

v_gene: TRBV7-8
abundance: .
CDR3aa: CASSLSAPTEAFF

v_gene: TRBV6-5
abundance: .
CDR3aa: CASRRRWRSTNTEAFF

v_gene: TRBV5-1
abundance: .
CDR3aa: CASSLNRGFGLNSPLHF

v_gene: TRBV15
abundance: many
CDR3aa: CATSRYATNEKLFF

v_gene: TRBV7-9
abundance: once
CDR3aa: CASSLTSGRPTDTQYF

v_gene: TRBV13
abundance: many
CDR3aa: CASRKQGSYEQYF

v_gene: TRBV7-2
abundance: many
CDR3aa: CASSPGVATDTQYF

v_gene: TRBV5-1
abundance: many
CDR3aa: CASSSGTSWETQYF

v_gene: TRBV12-3/TRBV12-4
abundance: .
CDR3aa: CASSLDGEAFF

v_gene: TRBV6-6
abundance: many
CDR3aa: CASMEAGGTDTQYF

v_gene: TRBV15
abundance: many
CDR3aa: CATRTGWEKTQYF

v_gene: TRBV7-2
abundance: .
CDR3aa: CASSLYGEGYNEQFF

v_gene: TRBV15
abundance: .
CDR3aa: CATSRDSYTEAFF

v_gene: TRBV20-1
abundance: many
CDR3aa: CSAPRGHSYEQYF

v_gene: TRBV12-3/TRBV12-4
abundance: many
CDR3aa: CASAVQAQETQYF

v_gene: TRBV14
abundance: .
CDR3aa: CASRLSGGPGQTQYF

v_gene: TRBV12-1
abundance: .
CDR3aa: CASSFEADFQGEQYF

v_gene: TRBV7-2
abundance: many
CDR3aa: CASTTTGQYNSPLHF

v_gene: TRBV7-6
abundance: many
CDR3aa: CASSLTSGTGVYEQYF